This T cell receptor (beta chain) came from a study of cytomegalovirus exposure and HLA in healthy donors. Looked up from germline, CDR1 is SEHNR and CDR2 is FQNEAQ (reference sequence). The ends lost 5 bases at V and 0 bases at J; junction bases unmatched: 4. This CDR3 has 15 residues. PCR employed 60 Vbeta and 13 Jbeta primers. Generated by immunoSEQ multiplex PCR, the TCRdb table keeps only in-frame clones and is missing some. Of 95,000 to 110,000 clones listed, roughly a tenth were seen once; the top ten hold under 6.5%. The source is a man aged 35-49 years in good health and CMV-seropositive. Material for sequencing was PBMCs. V gene TRBV7-9 combines with J gene TRBJ2-4; 7 bases fit TRBD1. The DNA of the CDR3 is TGTGCCAGCAGCCGGGACAGCGTAGCCAAAAACATTCAGTACTTC. Translating it yields CASSRDSVAKNIQYF.